Below, 8 T cell receptor beta chains from the same sample are listed, as sequenced in a study of blood T cell repertoires in COVID-19. Assay used: immunoSEQ multiplex PCR; TCRdb lists only in-frame clones, some missing. Altogether a few hundred thousand clones are present, over 75% being singletons, with the ten largest covering roughly 4.3%. Sequencing was carried out using PBMCs or T cells enriched from blood (not recorded which). All receptors derive from a woman aged 25-40 years who had recovered from COVID-19.

This chain links TRBV28 with TRBJ1-6; TRBD1 might be the D (6 bases). CDR3 size: 15 residues. V was pared by 3 bases and J by 7 bases, with 13 bases between. Germline lookup yields CDR1 MDHEN and CDR2 SYDVKM. The CDR3 DNA reads TGTGCCAGCAGTTTGCGGGGGGCTAACAATTCACCCCTCCACTTT. Protein: CASSLRGANNSPLHF. Variable domain in full (rest from reference TRBV28 and TRBJ1-6): DVKVTQSSRYLVKRTGEKVFLECVQDMDHENMFWYRQDPGLGLRLIYFSYDVKMKEKGDIPEGYSVSREKKERFSLILESASTNQTSMYLCASSLRGANNSPLHFGNGTRLTVT.

The V gene is TRBV18, the J gene TRBJ1-3; D is uncertain. CDR1 KGHSH and CDR2 LQKENI come from the germline V gene. This CDR3 has 17 residues. Trimming stripped 2 bases from V and 2 bases from J, with 16 bases between. CDR3 nucleotide sequence: TGTGCCAGCTCACCAAGCATCGGTTCAACGACTGGAAACACCATATATTTT. Its translation: CASSPSIGSTTGNTIYF.

This chain connects TRBV10-3 to TRBJ1-2; 10 nucleotides agree with TRBD1. V dropped 10 bases and J dropped 5; count of bases not matched to a gene: 7. Per the germline V gene, CDR1 is ENHRY and CDR2 is SYGVKD. This CDR3 region has 13 residues. CDR3: CATGSGQGYGYTF. CDR3 coding DNA: TGTGCCACCGGATCGGGACAGGGGTATGGCTACACCTTC.

The V gene is TRBV5-6, the J gene TRBJ1-5, with 10 nucleotides matching TRBD1. V lost 1 base and J lost 9; bases outside the gene matches: 13. From germline, CDR1 is SGHDT and CDR2 YYEEEE. The CDR3 is made up of 17 amino acids. This chain's CDR3 is CASSLIRQGQGTGPQHF. In DNA form, the CDR3 reads TGTGCCAGCAGCTTGATCCGTCAGGGACAGGGGACAGGGCCCCAGCATTTT.

In this sample, this clone turned up once. The chain carries TRBV18 and TRBJ1-2, with TRBD1 matching 9 bases. Looked up from germline, CDR1 is KGHSH and CDR2 is LQKENI. CDR3 size: 15 residues. J lost 6 bases, V lost 6 bases, and 11 bases had no gene match. CDR3 in DNA: TGTGCCAGCTCTGTCGGGACAGGGTGGGGCGATGGCTACACCTTC. This encodes CASSVGTGWGDGYTF.

V and J are TRBV7-7 and TRBJ1-1, with a weak D call TRBD1 (5 bases). Between the trimmed V and J ends, which lost 5 bases and 4 bases, there was a span of 23 bases. Germline CDR1 is SSHAT and CDR2 is FNYEAQ (reference sequence). The length of the CDR3 is 17 residues. The CDR3 loop reads CASSPLLKGIVGTEAFF. The DNA of the CDR3 is TGTGCCAGCAGCCCTCTCCTAAAGGGGATTGTGGGCACTGAAGCTTTCTTT.

This clone has a single count. CDR3 residues: CASSSGGLAGRDTQYF. The CDR3 nucleotides read TGTGCCAGCAGCTCCGGGGGACTAGCGGGAAGAGATACGCAGTATTTT. The V call is TRBV11-2, the J call TRBJ2-3; the match to TRBD2 covers 13 bases. J lost 5 bases, V lost 4 bases, and 6 bases had no gene match. Germline assignment: CDR1 SGHAT and CDR2 FQNNGV. The CDR3 has 16 amino acids.

This clone appeared once. This chain joins TRBV6-5 and TRBJ1-1; 7 bases match TRBD1. CDR1 is MNHEY, CDR2 SVGAGI, per germline. The length of the CDR3 is 15 residues. The ends lost 6 bases at V and 10 bases at J; junction bases unmatched: 17. The CDR3 reads CASRASAGTERTAFF. CDR3 coding DNA: TGTGCCAGCAGAGCCTCGGCCGGGACAGAGAGGACAGCTTTCTTT.